The rows below give T cell receptor beta chains drawn from one sample of a study of blood T cell repertoires in COVID-19. Clones were read by immunoSEQ multiplex PCR, and TCRdb kept only the in-frame ones, dropping some. This sample has approximately 15,000 clones; roughly 89% occur once, and the top ten carry around 4.2%. Sequencing was done on a sample of peripheral blood. The receptors come from a man aged 55 to 69 with active COVID-19. The CDR3 runs from the conserved cysteine through the conserved F or W. A D gene is named only where the DNA matches it firmly. Size is stated for part of the rows, as once, few or many counts, or as a class when the clone is expanded.

V	J	size	length	D	DNA	CDR3
TRBV12-3/TRBV12-4	TRBJ2-7	.	13	.	TGTGCCAGCAGGGAAGAGGGCAGAGGTCAGCAGTACTTC	CASREEGRGQQYF
TRBV5-4	TRBJ1-2	.	13	.	TGTGCCAGCATGAGTGGGGGCGCGAGGGGCTACACCTTC	CASMSGGARGYTF
TRBV27	TRBJ1-6	.	14	TRBD1	TGTGCCAGCAGTCCCGACAGGGGCCCTCGGGCCCTCCACTTT	CASSPDRGPRALHF
TRBV19	TRBJ1-4	.	13	.	TGTGCCAGTAGAAGCCCGGGAGGAGAAAAACTGTTTTTT	CASRSPGGEKLFF
TRBV5-1	TRBJ2-6	.	16	TRBD2	TGCGCCAGCAGCCCGCGGGGGGGCGCTGGGGCCAACGTCCTGACTTTC	CASSPRGGAGANVLTF
TRBV5-4	TRBJ1-2	.	16	TRBD1	TGTGCCAGCAGCAGGGGACAGGGTGTAGCTAACTATGGCTACACCTTC	CASSRGQGVANYGYTF
TRBV14	TRBJ2-1	once	16	TRBD2	TGTGCCAGCAGCTCGATCCTAGCGGGGGGGATGGGTGAGCAGTTCTTC	CASSSILAGGMGEQFF
TRBV10-1	TRBJ2-3	once	15	TRBD1	TGCGCCAGCAGTGAGTCAAGGACAGGGTCAGATACGCAGTATTTT	CASSESRTGSDTQYF
TRBV7-2	TRBJ2-1	.	16	.	TGTGCCAGCAGCTTAATTGTGGGCAGCTCCTACAATGAGCAGTTCTTC	CASSLIVGSSYNEQFF
TRBV7-9	TRBJ1-1	.	14	TRBD1	TGTGCCAGCAGCGTAGGACAGGTGAACACTGAAGCTTTCTTT	CASSVGQVNTEAFF
TRBV11-2	TRBJ1-4	.	16	.	TGTGCCAGCAGCAACCGGAGGACAGCAACTAATGAAAAACTGTTTTTT	CASSNRRTATNEKLFF
TRBV19	TRBJ2-5	.	17	TRBD2	TGTGCCAGTACACAAGGTGGACTAGCGGGGGGTCGAGAGACCCAGTACTTC	CASTQGGLAGGRETQYF
TRBV6-5	TRBJ2-7	.	14	.	TGTGCCAGCAGCCTCGCGGGCGGCTCCTACGAGCAGTACTTC	CASSLAGGSYEQYF
TRBV7-6	TRBJ1-3	.	16	.	TGTGCCAGCAGCTTAGAAGGCGGCATATCTGGAAACACCATATATTTT	CASSLEGGISGNTIYF
TRBV9	TRBJ2-1	.	15	.	TGTGCCAGCAGCCCAAGGGGGGGGTCAAACAATGAGCAGTTCTTC	CASSPRGGSNNEQFF
TRBV15	TRBJ1-2	.	14	.	TGTGCCACCAGCAGAGATCGCGGGAACTATGGCTACACCTTC	CATSRDRGNYGYTF
TRBV10-2	TRBJ2-2	.	17	TRBD1	TGCGCCAGCAGTGAGTTGCCGGGGACAGGGAGGCACGGGGAGCTGTTTTTT	CASSELPGTGRHGELFF
TRBV5-1	TRBJ2-5	.	11	.	TGCGCCAGCAGCCCCGGGGAGGCCCAGTACTTC	CASSPGEAQYF
TRBV7-2	TRBJ1-5	once	15	TRBD1	TGTGCCAGCAGCTTACACCAGGGGGCTCGGCAGCCCCAGCATTTT	CASSLHQGARQPQHF
TRBV29-1	TRBJ1-2	.	12	TRBD1	TGCAGCGGGACCCGGGACAGCCTATTCTACACCTTC	CSGTRDSLFYTF
TRBV2	TRBJ2-5	.	13	.	TGTGCCAGCAGTGTGACTAGTAGGGAGACCCAGTACTTC	CASSVTSRETQYF
TRBV24-1	TRBJ1-5	.	13	.	TGTGCCACCAGTGATTCGGGTCATCAGCCCCAGCATTTT	CATSDSGHQPQHF
TRBV21-1	TRBJ2-5	.	13	.	TGTGCCAGCAGCAAAGGGAGGAAAGAGACCCAGTACTTC	CASSKGRKETQYF
TRBV6-4	TRBJ1-6	.	13	.	TGTGCCAGCAGTGCAGAAATTAATTCACCCCTCCACTTT	CASSAEINSPLHF
TRBV25-1	TRBJ1-2	.	12	.	TGTGCCAGCAGTCACACAGGGTATGGCTACACCTTC	CASSHTGYGYTF
TRBV21-1	TRBJ2-3	.	16	.	TGTGCCAGCAGAAAAGGGCTCAGGGTGAACACAGATACGCAGTATTTT	CASRKGLRVNTDTQYF
TRBV1	TRBJ2-1	.	19	.	TGCACCAGCAGCCAAGCCTTGACCAGGGGTCAGCTATCCTACAATGAGCAGTTCTTC	CTSSQALTRGQLSYNEQFF
TRBV9	TRBJ2-2	.	15	TRBD2	TGTGCCAGCACCTTGACTAGCGGCGGGGGCGGGGAGCTGTTTTTT	CASTLTSGGGGELFF
TRBV5-1	TRBJ1-4	once	14	.	TGCGCCAGCAGCGACCGGACAGACAATGAAAAACTGTTTTTT	CASSDRTDNEKLFF
TRBV6-4	TRBJ1-1	.	16	.	TGTGCCAGCAGTGACCCCTCCCGTACTTTTAACACTGAAGCTTTCTTT	CASSDPSRTFNTEAFF
TRBV5-4	TRBJ1-2	.	16	.	TGTGCCAGCAGCTTGGCCGCGGGGGCGCTTAACTATGGCTACACCTTC	CASSLAAGALNYGYTF
TRBV2	TRBJ1-2	.	13	.	TGTGCCAGCAGTGCTGACATTGGCTATGGCTACACCTTC	CASSADIGYGYTF
TRBV2	TRBJ2-1	.	15	TRBD2	TGTGCCAGCTGTCTATCAGCGGGGAGCTACAATGAGCAGTTCTTC	CASCLSAGSYNEQFF
TRBV5-5	TRBJ1-1	.	14	TRBD1	TGTGCCAGCAGCCCAGGGGGCGCGAACACTGAAGCTTTCTTT	CASSPGGANTEAFF
TRBV10-3	TRBJ1-1	.	14	.	TGTGCCATCAGTGACTGGCTCTGGAACACTGAAGCTTTCTTT	CAISDWLWNTEAFF
TRBV6-1	TRBJ2-7	.	15	.	TGTGCCAGCAGTGAAGCCCCGACTCGCTCCTACGAGCAGTACTTC	CASSEAPTRSYEQYF
TRBV6-5	TRBJ1-5	.	15	TRBD1	TGTGCCAGCAGTACTCGACAGGGTAGCAATCAGCCCCAGCATTTT	CASSTRQGSNQPQHF
TRBV4-1	TRBJ2-3	.	13	.	TGCGCCAGCAGCCCCTCTCACATAGATACGCAGTATTTT	CASSPSHIDTQYF
TRBV6-5	TRBJ1-1	.	14	.	TGTGCCAGCATAACGACAGCCCTGGGCACTGAAGCTTTCTTT	CASITTALGTEAFF
TRBV19	TRBJ1-1	.	15	TRBD1	TGTGCCAGTAGTTCCCGGACAGGGCTAGGCACTGAAGCTTTCTTT	CASSSRTGLGTEAFF
TRBV19	TRBJ1-1	.	16	TRBD1	TGTGCCAGTAGTATTTTGGGACAGGGGCTGAACACTGAAGCTTTCTTT	CASSILGQGLNTEAFF
TRBV6-2/TRBV6-3	TRBJ1-1	.	16	TRBD1	TGTGCCAGCAGTTACTCGACAGGGGCCGTGGACACTGAAGCTTTCTTT	CASSYSTGAVDTEAFF
TRBV6-1	TRBJ1-5	.	20	TRBD1	TGTGCCAGCAGTGATACCCGGAGGGACAGGGACGGATCCAGCAATCAGCCCCAGCATTTT	CASSDTRRDRDGSSNQPQHF
TRBV15	TRBJ2-5	.	14	.	TGTGCCACCAGCTTGGACAGTATGCAAGAGACCCAGTACTTC	CATSLDSMQETQYF
TRBV3-1/TRBV3-2	TRBJ1-1	.	13	.	TGTGCCAGCAGCCAAACAGGGCCTACTGAAGCTTTCTTT	CASSQTGPTEAFF
TRBV24-1	TRBJ2-1	.	17	TRBD2	TGTGCCACCAGTGATCCCAATAGCGGGGGAATGTACAATGAGCAGTTCTTC	CATSDPNSGGMYNEQFF
TRBV5-1	TRBJ2-2	.	16	TRBD2	TGCGCCAGCAGCCTAACGACTAGCCTTCGGCCCGGGGAGCTGTTTTTT	CASSLTTSLRPGELFF
TRBV6-5	TRBJ1-2	.	13	TRBD1	TGTGCCAGCAGGGCAGGGGGAGGCTATGGCTACACCTTC	CASRAGGGYGYTF
TRBV19	TRBJ2-2	.	17	TRBD1	TGTGCCAGTACCGCCGGGACAGGGTTCGGAGACACCGGGGAGCTGTTTTTT	CASTAGTGFGDTGELFF
TRBV15	TRBJ1-2	.	14	TRBD1	TGTGCCACCAGCAGTGATGCACAGGGGCTAGGCTACACCTTC	CATSSDAQGLGYTF
TRBV28	TRBJ2-2	.	16	.	TGTGCCAGCAGTTTACACAGCCTCGCGAACACCGGGGAGCTGTTTTTT	CASSLHSLANTGELFF
TRBV6-4	TRBJ1-2	.	14	.	TGTGCCAGCAGTGACTCGTCAGGTAACTATGGCTACACCTTC	CASSDSSGNYGYTF
TRBV5-1	TRBJ1-1	once	16	TRBD1	TGCGCCAGCAGCTTGGGGACAGGGGTCTTCAACACTGAAGCTTTCTTT	CASSLGTGVFNTEAFF
TRBV2	TRBJ2-2	.	11	.	TGTGCCAGCAGGGGGGGCGGGGAGCTGTTTTTT	CASRGGGELFF
TRBV2	TRBJ2-7	.	12	.	TGTGCCAGCAGTGGACTCTCCTACGAGCAGTACTTC	CASSGLSYEQYF